Described below is a single T cell receptor beta chain sequence and its context. Vbeta (60) and Jbeta (13) primers were used in the PCR. Sequencing was performed with immunoSEQ multiplex PCR; in TCRdb, only in-frame clones are kept and a portion is missing. The table has around 190,000 clones, about 82% seen once. These data are taken from a study of cytomegalovirus exposure and HLA in healthy donors. Study overall: The roughly 120 million unique TCR beta sequences, from approximately 170 million T cells, were found by an earlier analysis.

The sequence was obtained from a woman in her fifties or sixties in good health and CMV-seronegative. The sample consisted of PBMCs.

CDR3 bases: TGTGCCAGCCGTTCCCAATCATTCCAGTTGAACACTGAAGCTTTCTTT. Translated: CASRSQSFQLNTEAFF. This chain joins TRBV27 and TRBJ1-1; D is unclear. Germline V gives CDR1 MNHEY, CDR2 SMNVEV (reference sequence). The V gene lost 8 bases and the J gene lost 0 bases, with 19 bases spanning the gap. The length of the CDR3 is 16 residues.